The present T cell receptor (beta chain) was sequenced within a study of identical twins. Via MiXCR, TCRdb re-called the 5' RACE reads, giving one row per CDR3 protein. Of under 350,000 distinct CDR3 sequences in the sample, more than 8% are singletons; the top ten hold roughly 6.4%. Germline loops: CDR1 SQVTM, CDR2 ANQGSEA. This CDR3 region has 14 residues. J gave up 5 bases and V 7 bases, and 10 bases lay outside the gene matches. These data were also reused for a study on yellow fever vaccine responses in identical twins.

Sequencing input: CD8+ T cells sorted from blood. This clonotype originated in a woman between 18 and 29 years old in good health. The rearrangement links TRBV29-1 to TRBJ2-5; 10 positions match TRBD2. CDR3 coding DNA: TGCAGCGAAACGGGGGGACTAGCGAAGGAGACCCAGTACTTC. This gives the protein CSETGGLAKETQYF.